These T cell receptor beta chains were read from a single sample in a study of a mutant IDH1 vaccine in newly diagnosed glioma. Libraries were prepared by immunoSEQ multiplex PCR; TCRdb keeps only in-frame clonotypes and omits some of them. The table lists under 80,000 clones, 70% to 90% of them singletons. The sequencing here drew on PBMCs, taken from a glioma patient treated with radiotherapy, temozolomide or both. These receptors all stem from a man aged 25-45 years with glioma. Both conserved end residues are part of each CDR3. D genes are given only for firm matches. Part of the rows lack a size; the others show once, few, many or a class for expanded clones.

TRBV4-2	.	TRBJ1-2	.	TGTGCCAGCAGCCAAGAATCCGGACAGTTTTTTGATGGCTACACCTTC	CASSQESGQFFDGYTF
TRBV5-4	.	TRBJ1-1	.	TGTGCCAGCAGCTTCACGACCCCAAAGAGTACTGAAGCTTTCTTT	CASSFTTPKSTEAFF
TRBV5-1	.	TRBJ2-1	.	TGCGCCAGCAGCTTGGGAGGCGATTATGAGCAGTTCTTC	CASSLGGDYEQFF
TRBV27	TRBD1	TRBJ1-5	.	TGTGCCAGCAGTTACAGGGGGCTGGTCAATCAGCCCCAGCATTTT	CASSYRGLVNQPQHF
TRBV19	.	TRBJ2-7	.	TGTGCCAGCAATTCACGTGGGGGACACAACGAGCAGTACTTC	CASNSRGGHNEQYF
TRBV9	.	TRBJ2-5	.	TGTGCCAGCAGCACGGAGGGCTCCCCACGGGAGACCCAGTACTTC	CASSTEGSPRETQYF
TRBV27	.	TRBJ1-1	.	TGTGCCAGCAGTCCGGTATTGAACACTGAAGCTTTCTTT	CASSPVLNTEAFF
TRBV7-8	.	TRBJ1-5	.	TGTGCCAGCAGCTTAGAAACGGCTTGGGGGGTGAGTAGCAATCAGCCCCAGCATTTT	CASSLETAWGVSSNQPQHF
TRBV28	TRBD1	TRBJ1-5	few	TGTGCCAGCAGTTTGGCAGGGGGTATGGTTCAGCCCCAGCATTTT	CASSLAGGMVQPQHF
TRBV5-1	.	TRBJ1-1	.	TGCGCCAGCAGCTTGGTGGGGGCAGCGAACACTGAAGCTTTCTTT	CASSLVGAANTEAFF
TRBV4-1	.	TRBJ1-5	.	TGCGCCAGCAGCCATTGGGGGAATAGCAATCAGCCCCAGCATTTT	CASSHWGNSNQPQHF
TRBV5-6	.	TRBJ2-7	.	TGTGCCAGCAGCTTGGTCGGGGGGCGCGACTCCTACGAGCAGTACTTC	CASSLVGGRDSYEQYF
TRBV5-1	.	TRBJ2-7	.	TGCGCCAGCAGCTTGGGGTCCTACTACGTAGAGCAGTACTTC	CASSLGSYYVEQYF
TRBV11-2	.	TRBJ1-3	.	TGTGCCAGCAGCCGGGGTAGAGGCACCATATATTTT	CASSRGRGTIYF
TRBV4-1	TRBD2	TRBJ2-7	few	TGCGCCAGCAGCCAGCTTATATCGGGGGGTCTCGGCGAGCAGTACTTC	CASSQLISGGLGEQYF
TRBV27	.	TRBJ2-7	.	TGTGCCAGCAGTTCCTCTCGCCGGGACCTCTCCTACGAGCAGTACTTC	CASSSSRRDLSYEQYF
TRBV27	.	TRBJ2-3	.	TGTGCCAGCAGTCCCTTGGAGCTTATGGCGCAGTATTTT	CASSPLELMAQYF
TRBV7-2	.	TRBJ1-5	.	TGTGCCAGCAGCCCAGTGGCGGGGCAGCCCCAGCATTTT	CASSPVAGQPQHF
TRBV7-7	.	TRBJ2-7	.	TGTGCCAGCAGCGCCAAAAGCGGGCCTTACTACGAGCAGTACTTC	CASSAKSGPYYEQYF
TRBV29-1	.	TRBJ1-2	.	TGCAGCATCCCTACAGGAGATTCGTCGTCCAACTATGGCTACACCTTC	CSIPTGDSSSNYGYTF
TRBV4-1	.	TRBJ1-1	.	TGCGCCAGCAGCCAGAGAGGGGGGCGGGGGCCCGAGACTGAAGCTTTCTTT	CASSQRGGRGPETEAFF
TRBV5-1	.	TRBJ2-3	.	TGCGCCAGCAGCCCCCGGCCCACAGATACGCAGTATTTT	CASSPRPTDTQYF